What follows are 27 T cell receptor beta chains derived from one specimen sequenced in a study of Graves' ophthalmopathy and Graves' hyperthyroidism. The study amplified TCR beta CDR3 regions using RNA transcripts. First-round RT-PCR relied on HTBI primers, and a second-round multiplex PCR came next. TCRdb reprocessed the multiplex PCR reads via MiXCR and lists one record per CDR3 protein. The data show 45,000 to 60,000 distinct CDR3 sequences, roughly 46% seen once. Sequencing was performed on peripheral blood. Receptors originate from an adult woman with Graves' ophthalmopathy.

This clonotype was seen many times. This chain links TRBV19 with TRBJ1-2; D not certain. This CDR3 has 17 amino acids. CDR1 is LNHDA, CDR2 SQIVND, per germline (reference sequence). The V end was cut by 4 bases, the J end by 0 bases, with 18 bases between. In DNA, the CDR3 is TGTGCCAGTAGTACAGCCCCCGGCAGTACCGCTAACTATGGCTACACCTTC. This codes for CASSTAPGSTANYGYTF.

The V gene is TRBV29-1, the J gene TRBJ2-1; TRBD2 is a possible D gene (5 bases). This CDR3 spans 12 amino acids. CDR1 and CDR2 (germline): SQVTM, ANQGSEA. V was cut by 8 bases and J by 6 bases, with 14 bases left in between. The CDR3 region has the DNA TGCAGCAGTGACGGGATGCGCAATGAGCAGTTCTTC. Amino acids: CSSDGMRNEQFF.

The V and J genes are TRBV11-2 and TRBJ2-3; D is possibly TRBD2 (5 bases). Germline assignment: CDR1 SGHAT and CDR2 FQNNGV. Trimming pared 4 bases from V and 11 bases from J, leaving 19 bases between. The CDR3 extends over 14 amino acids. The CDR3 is CASSSDEGYNEQYF. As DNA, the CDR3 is TGTGCCAGCAGCTCCGATGAGGGTTACAATGAGCAGTATTTT.

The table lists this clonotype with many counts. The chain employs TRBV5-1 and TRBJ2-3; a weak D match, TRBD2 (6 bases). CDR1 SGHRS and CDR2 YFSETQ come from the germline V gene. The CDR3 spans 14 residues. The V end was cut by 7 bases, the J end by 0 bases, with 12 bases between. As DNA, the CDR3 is TGCGCCAGCTGGCGGGGTACTAGCACAGATACGCAGTATTTT. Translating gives CASWRGTSTDTQYF.

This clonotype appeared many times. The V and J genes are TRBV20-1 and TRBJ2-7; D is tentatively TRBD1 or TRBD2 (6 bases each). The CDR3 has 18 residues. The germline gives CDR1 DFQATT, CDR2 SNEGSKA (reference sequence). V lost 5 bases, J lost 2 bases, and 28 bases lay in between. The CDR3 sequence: CSARTGALAQRITYEQYF. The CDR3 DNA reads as TGCAGTGCTCGTACGGGGGCCTTAGCCCAGCGCATTACCTACGAGCAGTACTTC.

The CDR3 nucleotides read TGTGCCAGCAGCTTTTTTAGCGGGGGCCGGGGCGAGCAGTACTTC. It is translated as CASSFFSGGRGEQYF. The V and J genes are TRBV7-2 and TRBJ2-7, with TRBD2 matching 9 bases. Germline values: CDR1 SGHTA, CDR2 FQGNSA. CDR3 length equals 15 residues. The V segment lost 3 bases and the J segment 6 bases; nucleotides outside the gene matches: 9.

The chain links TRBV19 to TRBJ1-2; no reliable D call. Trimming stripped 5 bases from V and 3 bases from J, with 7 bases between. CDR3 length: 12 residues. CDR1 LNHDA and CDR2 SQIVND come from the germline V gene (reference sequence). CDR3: CASSYSDYGYTF. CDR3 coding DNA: TGTGCCAGTAGTTATTCCGACTATGGCTACACCTTC. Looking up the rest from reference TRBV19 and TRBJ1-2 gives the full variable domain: DGGITQSPKYLFRKEGQNVTLSCEQNLNHDAMYWYRQDPGQGLRLIYYSQIVNDFQKGDIAEGYSVSREKKESFPLTVTSAQKNPTAFYLCASSYSDYGYTFGSGTRLTVV.

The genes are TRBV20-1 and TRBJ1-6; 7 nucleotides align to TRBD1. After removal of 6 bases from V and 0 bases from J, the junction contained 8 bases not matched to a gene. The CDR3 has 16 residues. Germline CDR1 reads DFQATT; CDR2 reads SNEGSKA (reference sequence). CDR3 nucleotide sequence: TGCAGTGCCACAGCGACAGGGAGCTCCTATAATTCACCCCTCCACTTT. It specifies CSATATGSSYNSPLHF.

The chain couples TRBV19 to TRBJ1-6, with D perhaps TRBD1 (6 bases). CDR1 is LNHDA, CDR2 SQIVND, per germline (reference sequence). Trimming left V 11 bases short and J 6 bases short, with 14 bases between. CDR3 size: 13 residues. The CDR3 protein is CAVSRDTNSPLHF. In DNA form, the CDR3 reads TGTGCCGTAAGCCGGGACACTAATTCACCCCTCCACTTT.

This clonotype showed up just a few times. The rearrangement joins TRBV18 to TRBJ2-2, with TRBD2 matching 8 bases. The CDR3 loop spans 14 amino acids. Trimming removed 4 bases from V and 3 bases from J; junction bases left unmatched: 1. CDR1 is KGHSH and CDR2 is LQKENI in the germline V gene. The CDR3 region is CASSRSGDTGELFF. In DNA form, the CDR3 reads TGTGCCAGCTCACGTAGCGGGGACACCGGGGAGCTGTTTTTT.

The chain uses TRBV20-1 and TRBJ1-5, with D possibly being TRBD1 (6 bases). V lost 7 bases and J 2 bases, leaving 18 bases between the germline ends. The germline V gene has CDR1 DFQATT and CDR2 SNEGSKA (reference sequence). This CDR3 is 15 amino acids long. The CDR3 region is CSGKGRQGRNQPQHF. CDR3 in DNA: TGCAGTGGAAAGGGGCGGCAGGGGCGCAATCAGCCCCAGCATTTT.

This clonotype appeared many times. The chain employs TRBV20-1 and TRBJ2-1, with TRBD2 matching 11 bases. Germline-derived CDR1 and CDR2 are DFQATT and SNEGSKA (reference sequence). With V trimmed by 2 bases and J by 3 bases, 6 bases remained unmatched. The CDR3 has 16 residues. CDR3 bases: TGCAGTGCTAGATCCTTAGCGGGAGGGGACTACAATGAGCAGTTCTTC. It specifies CSARSLAGGDYNEQFF.

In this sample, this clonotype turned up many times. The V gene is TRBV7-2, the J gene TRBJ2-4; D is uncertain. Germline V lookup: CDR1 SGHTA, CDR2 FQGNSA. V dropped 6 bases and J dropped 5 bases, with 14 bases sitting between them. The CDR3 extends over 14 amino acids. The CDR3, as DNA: TGTGCCAGCAGAGTCTCCCCCGCCGAAAACATTCAGTACTTC. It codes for CASRVSPAENIQYF.

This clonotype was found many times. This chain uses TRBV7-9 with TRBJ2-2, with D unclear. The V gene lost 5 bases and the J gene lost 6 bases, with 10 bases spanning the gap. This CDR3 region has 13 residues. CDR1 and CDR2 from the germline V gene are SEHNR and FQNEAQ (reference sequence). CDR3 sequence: CASSRDIAGELFF. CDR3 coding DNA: TGTGCCAGCAGCCGCGACATCGCCGGGGAGCTGTTTTTT.

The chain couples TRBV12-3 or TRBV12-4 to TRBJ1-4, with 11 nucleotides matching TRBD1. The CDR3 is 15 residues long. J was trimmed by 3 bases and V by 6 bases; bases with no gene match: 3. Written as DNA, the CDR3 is TGTGCCAGCAGGCCGGGACAGGGGGCTAATGAAAAACTGTTTTTT. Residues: CASRPGQGANEKLFF.

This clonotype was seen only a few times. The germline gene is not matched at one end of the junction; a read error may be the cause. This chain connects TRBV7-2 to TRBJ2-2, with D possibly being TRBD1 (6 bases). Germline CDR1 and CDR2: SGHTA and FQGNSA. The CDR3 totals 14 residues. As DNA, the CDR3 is TGTGCCAGCAGGCCCGGGACAAACACCGGGGAACTGTTTTTT. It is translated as CASRPGTNTGELFF.

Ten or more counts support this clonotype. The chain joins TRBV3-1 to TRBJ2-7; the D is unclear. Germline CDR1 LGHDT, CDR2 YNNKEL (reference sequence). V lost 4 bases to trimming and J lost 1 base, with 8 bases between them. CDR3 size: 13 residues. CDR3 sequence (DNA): TGTGCCAGCAGCCTTACCCGGTCCTACGAGCAGTACTTC. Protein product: CASSLTRSYEQYF.

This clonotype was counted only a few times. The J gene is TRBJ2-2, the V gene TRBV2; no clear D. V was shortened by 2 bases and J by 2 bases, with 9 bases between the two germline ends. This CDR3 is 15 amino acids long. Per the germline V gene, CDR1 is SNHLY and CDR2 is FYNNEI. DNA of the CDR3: TGTGCCAGCAGTGAATTGGCCGTTAACACCGGGGAGCTGTTTTTT. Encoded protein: CASSELAVNTGELFF. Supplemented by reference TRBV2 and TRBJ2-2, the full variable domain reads EPEVTQTPSHQVTQMGQEVILRCVPISNHLYFYWYRQILGQKVEFLVSFYNNEISEKSEIFDDQFSVERPDGSNFTLKIRSTKLEDSAMYFCASSELAVNTGELFFGEGSRLTVL.

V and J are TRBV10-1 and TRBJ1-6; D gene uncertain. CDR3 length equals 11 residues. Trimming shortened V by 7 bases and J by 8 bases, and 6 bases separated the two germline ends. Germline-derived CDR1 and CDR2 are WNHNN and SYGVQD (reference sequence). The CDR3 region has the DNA TGCGCCAGCATTCTCCATTCACCCCTCCACTTT. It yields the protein CASILHSPLHF.

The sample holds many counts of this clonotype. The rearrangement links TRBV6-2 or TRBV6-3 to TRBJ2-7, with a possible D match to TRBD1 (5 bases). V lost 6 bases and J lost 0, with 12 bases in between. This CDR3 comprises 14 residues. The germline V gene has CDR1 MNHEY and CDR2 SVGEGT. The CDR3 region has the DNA TGTGCCAGCAGGCTTCAGGGTTCCTCCTACGAGCAGTACTTC. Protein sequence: CASRLQGSSYEQYF.

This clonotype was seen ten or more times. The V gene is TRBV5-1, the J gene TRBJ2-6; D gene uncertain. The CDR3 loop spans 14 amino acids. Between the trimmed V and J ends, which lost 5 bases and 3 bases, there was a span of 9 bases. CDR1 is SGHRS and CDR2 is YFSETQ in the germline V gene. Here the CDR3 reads CASRTWDGANVLTF. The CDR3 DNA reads TGCGCCAGCAGAACATGGGATGGGGCCAACGTCCTGACTTTC. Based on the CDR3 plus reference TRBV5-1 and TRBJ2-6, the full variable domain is KAGVTQTPRYLIKTRGQQVTLSCSPISGHRSVSWYQQTPGQGLQFLFEYFSETQRNKGNFPGRFSGRQFSNSRSEMNVSTLELGDSALYLCASRTWDGANVLTFGAGSRLTVL.

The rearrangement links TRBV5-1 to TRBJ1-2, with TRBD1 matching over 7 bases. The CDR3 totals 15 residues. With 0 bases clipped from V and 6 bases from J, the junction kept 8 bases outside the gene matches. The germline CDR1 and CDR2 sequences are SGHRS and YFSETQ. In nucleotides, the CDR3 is TGCGCCAGCAGCTTGGAGGTAGGGGGCCTCGATGGCTACACCTTC. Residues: CASSLEVGGLDGYTF.

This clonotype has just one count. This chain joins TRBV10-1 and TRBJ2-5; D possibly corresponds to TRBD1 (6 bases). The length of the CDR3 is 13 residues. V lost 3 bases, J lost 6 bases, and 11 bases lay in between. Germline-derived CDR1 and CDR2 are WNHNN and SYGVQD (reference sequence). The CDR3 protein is CASSDRGGKTQYF. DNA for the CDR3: TGCGCCAGCAGTGACAGGGGTGGGAAGACCCAGTACTTC.

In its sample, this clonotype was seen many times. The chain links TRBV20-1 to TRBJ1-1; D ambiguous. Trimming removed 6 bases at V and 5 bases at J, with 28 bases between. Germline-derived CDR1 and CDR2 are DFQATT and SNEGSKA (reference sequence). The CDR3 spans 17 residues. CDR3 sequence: CSAAASGSTKYSTEAFF. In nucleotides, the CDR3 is TGCAGTGCCGCGGCTAGTGGGAGTACTAAGTATAGTACTGAAGCTTTCTTT.

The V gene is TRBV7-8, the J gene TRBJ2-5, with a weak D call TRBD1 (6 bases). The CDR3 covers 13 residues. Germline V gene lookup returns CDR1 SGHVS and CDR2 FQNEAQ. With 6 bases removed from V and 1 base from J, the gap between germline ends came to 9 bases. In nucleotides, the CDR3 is TGTGCCAGCAGGGGACACCTCCAAGAGACCCAGTACTTC. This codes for CASRGHLQETQYF.

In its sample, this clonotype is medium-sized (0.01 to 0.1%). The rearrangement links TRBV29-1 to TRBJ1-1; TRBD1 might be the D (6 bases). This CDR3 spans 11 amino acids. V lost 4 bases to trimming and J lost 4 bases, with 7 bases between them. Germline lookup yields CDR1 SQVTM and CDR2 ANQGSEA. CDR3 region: CSVGTVTEAFF. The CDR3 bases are TGCAGCGTTGGGACAGTCACTGAAGCTTTCTTT.

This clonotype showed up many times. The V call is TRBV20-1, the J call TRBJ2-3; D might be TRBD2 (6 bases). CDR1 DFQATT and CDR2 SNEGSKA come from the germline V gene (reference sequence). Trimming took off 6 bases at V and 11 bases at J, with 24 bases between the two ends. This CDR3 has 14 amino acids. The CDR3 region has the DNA TGCAGTGCCAGGCCGCCGCGGATCGGGAGCGGGCAGTATTTT. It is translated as CSARPPRIGSGQYF.